These 9 T cell receptor beta chains came from one sample sequenced in a study of patients and donors after allogeneic stem cell transplantation. From the RT-PCR reads, TCRdb called clonotypes with MiXCR, one entry per CDR3 protein. The data contain some 87,000 distinct CDR3 sequences, around 49% of them singletons. What was sequenced was blood, either unsorted or a sorted T cell fraction (not recorded which). These receptors were collected from a human donor who was either an allogeneic HSCT recipient or a stem cell or donor lymphocyte infusion donor (not recorded which). It is not recorded whose cells these are; they may come from a transplant donor.

The rearrangement joins TRBV7-2 to TRBJ2-1; 13 bases are shared with TRBD2. In germline, CDR1 is SGHTA, CDR2 FQGNSA. With V trimmed by 1 base and J by 4 bases, 4 bases remained unmatched. The CDR3 runs 17 residues. CDR3 protein: CASSLVGTSGMYNEQFF. CDR3 nucleotide sequence: TGTGCCAGCAGCTTAGTGGGGACTAGCGGGATGTACAATGAGCAGTTCTTC.

DNA for the CDR3: TGCAGTGTCCAGCCCGGGACAGGGAGGACGAACACTGAAGCTTTCTTT. Its translation: CSVQPGTGRTNTEAFF. This rearrangement joins TRBV20-1 to TRBJ1-1; TRBD1 agrees at 9 bases. From germline, CDR1 is DFQATT and CDR2 SNEGSKA (reference sequence). CDR3 length: 16 residues. Germline trimming cut 7 bases from V and 1 base from J; bases unmatched to any gene: 13.

The J gene is TRBJ1-2, the V gene TRBV10-3, with 10 bases identical to TRBD1. CDR3 length: 20 residues. Per germline, CDR1 ENHRY and CDR2 SYGVKD. The trim removed 1 base at V and 4 bases at J, leaving 18 bases unmatched. CDR3 region: CAISELMPGQGTLNPYGYTF. In DNA form, the CDR3 reads TGTGCCATCAGTGAGTTGATGCCGGGACAGGGGACTCTTAATCCCTATGGCTACACCTTC.

The chain is built from TRBV14 and TRBJ1-1; TRBD1 matches 7 bases. CDR3 length equals 14 residues. Trimming cost V 4 bases and J 3 bases; bases outside gene matches: 5. Per germline, CDR1 SGHDN and CDR2 FVKESK. The CDR3 loop is CASSLRQGYTEAFF. CDR3 bases: TGTGCCAGCAGCCTTCGACAGGGTTACACTGAAGCTTTCTTT.

This clonotype has more than one count but fewer than ten. The V call is TRBV5-1, the J call TRBJ1-1; unclear D gene. The CDR3 covers 14 residues. Germline V CDR1 and CDR2: SGHRS, YFSETQ. Trimming shortened V by 4 bases and J by 0 bases, and 10 bases separated the two germline ends. The CDR3 DNA reads as TGCGCCAGCAGCCCCTGGACGGTGAACACTGAAGCTTTCTTT. Protein sequence: CASSPWTVNTEAFF. Together with reference TRBV5-1 and TRBJ1-1, the CDR3 gives the full variable domain: KAGVTQTPRYLIKTRGQQVTLSCSPISGHRSVSWYQQTPGQGLQFLFEYFSETQRNKGNFPGRFSGRQFSNSRSEMNVSTLELGDSALYLCASSPWTVNTEAFFGQGTRLTVV.

V and J are TRBV12-3 or TRBV12-4 and TRBJ2-1; 12 positions match TRBD2. The CDR3 has 14 amino acids. V was clipped by 6 bases and J by 7 bases; unmatched bases: 4. The CDR3 reads CASSRLAGVNEQFF. CDR3 DNA: TGTGCCAGCAGCAGACTAGCGGGAGTAAATGAGCAGTTCTTC.

The chain couples TRBV30 to TRBJ1-2; no clear D. Per germline, CDR1 GTSNPN and CDR2 SVGIG (reference sequence). This CDR3 is 13 amino acids long. V dropped 0 bases and J dropped 2 bases, with 7 bases sitting between them. As DNA, the CDR3 is TGTGCCTGGAGTGTTCTGTTAAACTATGGCTACACCTTC. This gives the protein CAWSVLLNYGYTF.

The table lists this clonotype with a few counts. The chain carries TRBV5-1 and TRBJ1-1; TRBD1 aligns across 8 bases. With 4 bases clipped from V and 0 bases from J, the junction kept 8 bases outside the gene matches. Per germline, CDR1 SGHRS and CDR2 YFSETQ. The CDR3 is 16 residues long. This chain's CDR3 is CASSLMTGDMNTEAFF. The CDR3 bases are TGCGCCAGCAGCCTGATGACAGGGGACATGAACACTGAAGCTTTCTTT.

The rearrangement uses TRBV6-5 and TRBJ2-3; tentatively, D is TRBD1 or TRBD2 (5 bases each). Germline V gene data show CDR1 as MNHEY and CDR2 as SVGAGI. CDR3 length: 16 amino acids. Between the trimmed V and J ends, which lost 6 bases and 4 bases, there was a span of 20 bases. Here the CDR3 reads CASSPGASSLPDTQYF. The CDR3 coding sequence is TGTGCCAGCAGCCCCGGGGCTAGCTCCCTACCAGATACGCAGTATTTT.